These 11 T cell receptor beta chains originate from one sample sequenced in a study of identical twins. TCRdb reprocessed the 5' RACE reads via MiXCR and lists one record per CDR3 protein. This repertoire shows some 1,700,000 distinct CDR3 sequences, less than 40% found once; its top ten account for approximately 0.29%. The specimen was cord blood. Receptors originate from a newborn girl in good health.

This clonotype was observed a few times. V and J are TRBV27 and TRBJ2-7, with 7 bases aligning to TRBD2. CDR1 and CDR2 (germline): MNHEY, SMNVEV (reference sequence). Trimming took 2 bases from V and 9 from J; bases not matched to a gene: 7. The CDR3 is 13 residues long. The CDR3 region has the DNA TGTGCCAGCAGTTTAGAAGCGGGATGGGGGCAGTACTTC. It specifies CASSLEAGWGQYF.

The J gene is TRBJ2-3, the V gene TRBV20-1; 7 bases are a match to TRBD2. Per germline, CDR1 DFQATT and CDR2 SNEGSKA (reference sequence). The V segment lost 1 base and the J segment 1 base; nucleotides outside the gene matches: 5. This CDR3 comprises 15 residues. The CDR3 spells CSARAASGRTDTQYF. DNA of the CDR3: TGCAGTGCTAGAGCCGCTAGCGGCCGCACAGATACGCAGTATTTT.

This clonotype was recorded a few times. The chain is built from TRBV20-1 and TRBJ2-3; the match to TRBD2 covers 12 bases. This CDR3 spans 17 amino acids. Germline lookup yields CDR1 DFQATT and CDR2 SNEGSKA (reference sequence). V shed 2 bases and J 4 bases; nucleotides not matched to a gene: 10. The chain's CDR3 is CSARSFLLAGGADTQYF. In DNA, the CDR3 is TGCAGTGCTAGATCCTTCCTACTAGCGGGAGGTGCAGATACGCAGTATTTT.

The chain couples TRBV7-2 to TRBJ2-3; TRBD2 is a possible D gene (5 bases). The germline V gene has CDR1 SGHTA and CDR2 FQGNSA. The V end lost 0 bases, the J end lost 2 bases, and 12 bases lay between the germline ends. The CDR3 is made up of 16 amino acids. The CDR3 DNA reads TGTGCCAGCAGCTTAGCACTAGTCAGACACACAGATACGCAGTATTTT. Amino acid sequence: CASSLALVRHTDTQYF.

This clonotype was recorded a few times. This chain joins TRBV14 and TRBJ2-5; D gene unclear. The CDR3 runs to 13 residues. V was trimmed by 2 bases and J by 5 bases, leaving 9 bases between them. In germline, CDR1 is SGHDN, CDR2 FVKESK. The chain's CDR3 is CASSQLDRETQYF. The CDR3 coding sequence is TGTGCCAGCAGCCAATTGGATCGGGAGACCCAGTACTTC.

This chain uses TRBV9 with TRBJ2-5; D call uncertain. The CDR3 consists of 13 residues. Germline lookup yields CDR1 SGDLS and CDR2 YYNGEE. Trimming stripped 0 bases from V and 11 bases from J, with 14 bases between. Here the CDR3 DNA reads TGTGCCAGCAGCGTAGAAAACTTCAATGAGCAGTACTTC. This codes for CASSVENFNEQYF.

V and J are TRBV20-1 and TRBJ2-3; TRBD2 agrees at 10 bases. This CDR3 contains 15 residues. Losses at the gene ends were 5 bases for V and 7 bases for J; bases not matched to a gene: 12. Per the germline V gene, CDR1 is DFQATT and CDR2 is SNEGSKA (reference sequence). The CDR3 here is CSASRGTSASHTQYF. CDR3 nucleotides: TGCAGTGCTTCAAGGGGGACTAGCGCTTCTCATACGCAGTATTTT.

This clonotype has just a few counts. The V gene is TRBV10-1, the J gene TRBJ2-1; 12 bases align to TRBD2. Germline assignment: CDR1 WNHNN and CDR2 SYGVQD (reference sequence). V was clipped by 3 bases and J by 2 bases; unmatched bases: 5. This CDR3 is 17 amino acids long. The CDR3 bases are TGCGCCAGCAGTGATCTCCCTAGCGGGGGGGCCTACAATGAGCAGTTCTTC. Encoded protein: CASSDLPSGGAYNEQFF.

This clonotype was detected a few times. The V gene is TRBV5-1, the J gene TRBJ2-7, with D unresolved. Germline V gene lookup returns CDR1 SGHRS and CDR2 YFSETQ. Trimming stripped 7 bases from V and 4 bases from J, with 15 bases between. The CDR3 contains 13 residues. CDR3 loop: CASGLDQDYEQYF. CDR3 DNA sequence: TGCGCCAGCGGCCTCGATCAGGATTACGAGCAGTACTTC.

The chain couples TRBV7-9 to TRBJ2-1; possibly TRBD2 for D (5 bases). Germline CDR1 and CDR2: SEHNR and FQNEAQ (reference sequence). V shed 7 bases and J shed 6 bases, with 28 bases lying between them. The CDR3 totals 18 residues. In DNA form, the CDR3 reads TGTGCCAGCATCCCAACCCTCCTACGGGGAACGGTGGTCAATGAGCAGTTCTTC. It specifies CASIPTLLRGTVVNEQFF.

There are a few counts of this clonotype. The chain combines TRBV10-2 with TRBJ1-1; weak D call: TRBD1 (5 bases). V gave up 3 bases and J gave up 5 bases, with 13 bases separating them. The CDR3 is 14 residues long. Germline V gene sequence: CDR1 WSHSY, CDR2 SAAADI. In nucleotides, the CDR3 is TGCGCCAGCAGTGACGACCGGGGGATTACTGAAGCTTTCTTT. Its protein is CASSDDRGITEAFF.